The sequence of this T cell receptor (beta chain) was determined in a study of T cell responses to AZD1222 COVID-19 vaccine. About the research overall: Investigators merged groups given second doses at roughly 4 or roughly 12 weeks.

TCRdb's copy holds only in-frame clones and misses some; the assay was immunoSEQ multiplex PCR. The sample holds 95,000 to 150,000 clones, 80% to 90% seen once. V lost 6 bases and J lost 7; bases outside the gene matches: 2. The CDR3 extends over 13 amino acids. Study findings and constraints: The study identified only five or six AZD1222 recipients as seropositive at baseline. CD4 TCRs associated with vaccination spanned spike, dominating at 160-218 and 743-854. Rises in breadth and depth of Spike-specific TCRs came after two AZD1222 doses.

Regarding this clone: Its antigen is currently unknown.

This TCR came from an adult in good health. The input for sequencing was peripheral blood, taken on day 0 of AZD1222 vaccination. The chain carries TRBV12-3 or TRBV12-4 and TRBJ2-1, with 11 bases matching TRBD2. The CDR3 region has the DNA TGTGCCAGCAGCTGGACTAGCGGGAATGAGCAGTTCTTC. It codes for CASSWTSGNEQFF.